These 22 T cell receptor beta chains came from one sample sequenced in a study of early T cells in non-severe SARS-CoV-2 infection. From the 5' RACE reads, TCRdb called clonotypes with MiXCR, one entry per CDR3 protein. The table has approximately 89,000 distinct CDR3 sequences, about 14% seen once. Material: whole blood. These receptors were taken from an adult who was a healthcare worker with PCR-confirmed SARS-CoV-2 infection or an uninfected control (not recorded which).

This clonotype was seen repeatedly, ten times or more. The chain carries TRBV12-3 or TRBV12-4 and TRBJ1-5, with D perhaps matching TRBD1 (5 bases). The CDR3 length is 15 residues. Between the trimmed V and J ends, which lost 5 bases and 2 bases, there was a span of 13 bases. The CDR3 reads CASSTTASGNQPQHF. The CDR3 DNA follows: TGTGCCAGCAGTACGACAGCCTCTGGCAATCAGCCCCAGCATTTT.

This clonotype was detected ten times or more. The chain uses TRBV7-9 and TRBJ2-1, with 14 positions matching TRBD2. The V segment lost 5 bases and the J segment 6 bases; nucleotides outside the gene matches: 6. Germline CDR1 SEHNR, CDR2 FQNEAQ (reference sequence). The CDR3 length is 16 residues. The CDR3 sequence: CASSGGLAGGLNEQFF. In DNA form, the CDR3 reads TGTGCCAGCAGCGGAGGACTAGCGGGGGGCCTCAATGAGCAGTTCTTC.

The chain is built from TRBV6-5 and TRBJ2-3; the D gene is possibly TRBD1 (5 bases). V shed 10 bases and J shed 0 bases, with 17 bases lying between them. This CDR3 is built from 15 residues. Per the germline V gene, CDR1 is MNHEY and CDR2 is SVGAGI. The CDR3 DNA sequence: TGTGCCACGCTAGACAGCCAGGGAAGCACAGATACGCAGTATTTT. As protein: CATLDSQGSTDTQYF.

In this sample, this clonotype turned up a few times. The gene calls are TRBV6-4 and TRBJ2-7; perhaps TRBD1 as D (5 bases). Germline V CDR1 and CDR2: MRHNA, SNTAGT. CDR3 size: 17 residues. Between the trimmed V and J ends, which lost 2 bases and 5 bases, there was a span of 22 bases. The CDR3 nucleotides read TGTGCCAGCAGTGACCTCTACCTGGCAGGGATAGACAACGAGCAGTACTTC. This codes for CASSDLYLAGIDNEQYF.

This clonotype came up a few times. The rearrangement uses TRBV6-6 and TRBJ2-1; TRBD2 matches 8 bases. V was clipped by 6 bases and J by 2 bases; unmatched bases: 9. CDR3 length: 16 amino acids. Looked up from germline, CDR1 is MNHNY and CDR2 is SVGAGI (reference sequence). CDR3: CASRSQLAEAYNEQFF. CDR3 nucleotides: TGTGCCAGCAGGTCACAACTAGCGGAAGCCTACAATGAGCAGTTCTTC.

In its sample, this clonotype was seen many times. V and J are TRBV6-2 or TRBV6-3 and TRBJ2-1, with TRBD1 matching 11 bases. The V segment lost 7 bases and the J segment 5 bases; nucleotides outside the gene matches: 4. The CDR3 has 14 amino acids. Germline V gene sequence: CDR1 MNHEY, CDR2 SVGEGT. The CDR3 DNA is TGTGCCAGCACCCCGGACAGGGGGCACAATGAGCAGTTCTTC. Protein product: CASTPDRGHNEQFF.

The V gene is TRBV7-9, the J gene TRBJ2-3; no firm D call. The CDR3 contains 15 residues. Looked up from germline, CDR1 is SEHNR and CDR2 is FQNEAQ (reference sequence). Between the trimmed V and J ends, which lost 3 bases and 0 bases, there was a span of 10 bases. For the CDR3, the DNA is TGTGCCAGCAGCTTTTCGACGCTGAGCACAGATACGCAGTATTTT. It yields the protein CASSFSTLSTDTQYF.

Points on this clonotype: Being one base from a much bigger clone, this may be a read error. Without the conserved terminal phenylalanine or tryptophan, this CDR3 likely stems from a read error. J is TRBJ2-5 and V is TRBV11-1, with TRBD2 matching over 11 bases. Per the germline V gene, CDR1 is SGHAT and CDR2 is FQDESV (reference sequence). This CDR3 comprises 15 residues. Unmatched junction bases numbered 4, after V lost 5 bases and J lost 2 bases. In nucleotides, the CDR3 is TGTGCCAGCAGCCCGGGACTAGCGGCACAAGAGACCCAGTACTCC. It is translated as CASSPGLAAQETQYS.

This clonotype was seen repeatedly, ten times or more. This sequence joins TRBV5-1 and TRBJ2-7, with 10 positions matching TRBD2. V lost 3 bases to trimming and J lost 5 bases; unmatched junction nucleotides: 5. Germline V gene sequence: CDR1 SGHRS, CDR2 YFSETQ. The CDR3 is 14 amino acids. CDR3 loop: CASSSGTSANEQYF. The CDR3 bases are TGCGCCAGCAGCTCCGGGACTAGCGCCAACGAGCAGTACTTC.

The chain uses TRBV18 and TRBJ2-2, with 9 bases aligning to TRBD2. The CDR3 runs 17 residues. The germline gives CDR1 KGHSH, CDR2 LQKENI. V was pared by 3 bases and J by 4 bases, with 9 bases of the junction left unmatched. The CDR3 coding sequence is TGTGCCAGCTCACCCACCTCCTCTAGCGGGACCACCGGGGAGCTGTTTTTT. Amino acid sequence: CASSPTSSSGTTGELFF.

This clonotype has only a few counts. V and J are TRBV9 and TRBJ2-5; 7 nucleotides match TRBD1. The germline gives CDR1 SGDLS, CDR2 YYNGEE. The CDR3 loop spans 15 amino acids. After removal of 6 bases from V and 2 bases from J, the junction contained 10 bases not matched to a gene. CDR3 in DNA: TGTGCCAGCAACCCGGGACAGAAATCACAAGAGACCCAGTACTTC. Protein sequence: CASNPGQKSQETQYF.

This clonotype was detected ten times or more. V and J are TRBV10-1 and TRBJ1-1, with D possibly being TRBD1 (5 bases). V shed 0 bases and J shed 3 bases, with 14 bases lying between them. This CDR3 is built from 16 residues. CDR1 WNHNN and CDR2 SYGVQD come from the germline V gene (reference sequence). This CDR3 reads CASSESRLGEDTEAFF. CDR3 DNA sequence: TGCGCCAGCAGTGAGTCGAGGCTAGGGGAGGACACTGAAGCTTTCTTT.

The chain recombines TRBV28 with TRBJ2-3, with TRBD2 matching over 10 bases. CDR1 and CDR2 (germline): MDHEN, SYDVKM. The CDR3 loop spans 15 amino acids. Trimming removed 4 bases from V and 6 bases from J; junction bases left unmatched: 7. In DNA form, the CDR3 reads TGTGCCAGCAGTTCCAGCGGGAGGGTCGGGGATACGCAGTATTTT. Translated, it gives CASSSSGRVGDTQYF.

Ten or more counts support this clonotype. This chain links TRBV7-2 with TRBJ2-2, with a possible D match to TRBD2 (7 bases). Germline lookup yields CDR1 SGHTA and CDR2 FQGNSA. This CDR3 has 14 amino acids. Trimming removed 9 bases from V and 6 bases from J, with 17 bases in between. The CDR3: CASHPGGLAGELFF. The CDR3 DNA sequence: TGTGCCAGTCATCCCGGGGGGCTAGCCGGGGAGCTGTTTTTT.

This clonotype was counted a few times. CDR3 DNA sequence: TGTGCCAGCAGCCCTTGGGGGGGCCAGCCCCAAGAGACCCAGTACTTC. Protein sequence: CASSPWGGQPQETQYF. The V and J genes are TRBV3-1 and TRBJ2-5; D perhaps matches TRBD2 (7 bases). Germline V gene sequence: CDR1 LGHDT, CDR2 YNNKEL (reference sequence). CDR3 length equals 16 residues. The V and J ends lost 4 bases and 1 base respectively, with 16 bases between them.

This clonotype was seen only a few times. The CDR3 DNA follows: TGCAGCGTTGCGCAGGGGGCTAACTATGGCTACACCTTC. As protein: CSVAQGANYGYTF. The chain joins TRBV29-1 to TRBJ1-2, with TRBD1 identical over 7 bases. The trim removed 4 bases at V and 0 bases at J, leaving 2 bases unmatched. Germline values: CDR1 SQVTM, CDR2 ANQGSEA. The CDR3 has 13 residues.

The chain joins TRBV10-1 to TRBJ2-3, with 7 positions matching TRBD1. CDR1 and CDR2 from the germline V gene are WNHNN and SYGVQD (reference sequence). V shed 3 bases and J 1 base; nucleotides not matched to a gene: 7. CDR3 length: 16 amino acids. The CDR3: CASSDTTGYGTDTQYF. The CDR3, as DNA: TGCGCCAGCAGTGATACGACAGGGTACGGCACAGATACGCAGTATTTT.

This clonotype was seen many times. The chain carries TRBV6-6 and TRBJ2-3; 8 bases fit TRBD2. Germline lookup yields CDR1 MNHNY and CDR2 SVGAGI (reference sequence). The ends lost 7 bases at V and 3 bases at J; junction bases unmatched: 18. The CDR3 has 18 residues. CDR3: CASTPAAAGGRYTDTQYF. The CDR3 region has the DNA TGTGCCAGCACCCCCGCCGCTGCGGGGGGCAGGTATACAGATACGCAGTATTTT.

The chain links TRBV7-8 to TRBJ2-7, with a weak D call TRBD2 (6 bases). Trimming cost V 1 base and J 5 bases, with 21 bases left between them. This CDR3 contains 17 residues. The germline gives CDR1 SGHVS, CDR2 FQNEAQ. CDR3 coding DNA: TGTGCCAGCAGCTTAGTTTTTCGGGGGACGTCACGGAACGAGCAGTACTTC. It is translated as CASSLVFRGTSRNEQYF. Drawing the rest from reference TRBV7-8 and TRBJ2-7, the complete variable domain is GAGVSQSPRYKVAKRGQDVALRCDPISGHVSLFWYQQALGQGPEFLTYFQNEAQLDKSGLPSDRFFAERPEGSVSTLKIQRTQQEDSAVYLCASSLVFRGTSRNEQYFGPGTRLTVT.

This clonotype was counted many times. The chain carries TRBV5-1 and TRBJ1-5; D gene unclear. V was clipped by 7 bases and J by 7 bases, with 9 bases between them. CDR1 is SGHRS and CDR2 is YFSETQ in the germline V gene. The CDR3 consists of 11 residues. The CDR3 loop is CASFIPQPQHF. DNA of the CDR3: TGCGCCAGCTTCATACCCCAGCCCCAGCATTTT.

This clonotype came up many times. The chain combines TRBV6-6 with TRBJ2-2, with unresolved D. Trimming removed 6 bases at V and 3 bases at J, with 11 bases between. The CDR3 is made up of 14 amino acids. The V gene's germline CDR1 is MNHNY and CDR2 SVGAGI (reference sequence). The CDR3 region is CASSPFSHTGELFF. The CDR3 bases are TGTGCCAGCAGCCCCTTTTCCCACACCGGGGAGCTGTTTTTT.

This sequence joins TRBV10-2 and TRBJ2-1, with 10 positions matching TRBD2. This CDR3 is built from 14 residues. V was pared by 3 bases and J by 7 bases, with 3 bases of the junction left unmatched. Germline V gene data show CDR1 as WSHSY and CDR2 as SAAADI. CDR3 in DNA: TGCGCCAGCAGTGAAGCGGGGGGGCCGAATGAGCAGTTCTTC. Protein product: CASSEAGGPNEQFF.